These 14 T cell receptor beta chains share one sample of origin, sequenced in a study of beta chain features in type 1 diabetes (dated 2018 in TCRdb). The method behind the library was the immunoSEQ multiplex PCR assay. The High Capacity cDNA Reverse Transcription Kit was used to reverse transcribe all of the isolated RNA, meaning that expressed TCRB transcripts were what got sequenced. What TCRdb holds here is the immuneACCESS table cut down to in-frame rearrangements. Part of the clones is not present; checked against another copy, under half of the missing clones reflect an unresolved V gene, and the others are unexplained. In this sample the table shows under 450,000 clones, 14% of which occur a single time. Approximately 0.035% of the sample rests with the top ten. The specimen was naive CD4+ T cells from blood. This specimen's cell subset or site label, interpreted: true naive CD4+ T cells. The receptors stem from a man aged 25 to 40 in good health.

Notes on this clone: The sample contains more than one DNA sequence encoding this CDR3. The rearrangement links TRBV7-9 to TRBJ2-1; the D gene is possibly TRBD2 (5 bases). CDR3 length equals 13 residues. V was shortened by 0 bases and J by 7 bases, with 7 bases between the two germline ends. Germline V gene lookup returns CDR1 SEHNR and CDR2 FQNEAQ (reference sequence). The CDR3 bases are TGTGCCAGCAGCTTAGCGTCGGGAAATGAGCAGTTCTTC. It translates to CASSLASGNEQFF.

There are a few counts of this clone. This chain connects TRBV6-5 to TRBJ1-2; D unresolved. This CDR3 comprises 15 residues. Trimming removed 9 bases from V and 2 bases from J, with 19 bases in between. CDR1 is MNHEY and CDR2 is SVGAGI in the germline V gene. The CDR3 nucleotides are TGTGCCAGTCGGGCGAGTCGAGCCACAAACTATGGCTACACCTTC. It codes for CASRASRATNYGYTF.

This clone was detected many times. The V gene is TRBV14, the J gene TRBJ2-3; 7 bases fit TRBD2. Per the germline V gene, CDR1 is SGHDN and CDR2 is FVKESK. The J segment lost 9 bases and the V segment lost 4 bases, leaving 7 bases of the junction unmatched. CDR3 length: 13 amino acids. The CDR3 spells CASSLMSAGTQYF. The CDR3 DNA sequence: TGTGCCAGCAGCCTCATGTCAGCGGGAACGCAGTATTTT.

This clone was observed a handful of times. The J gene is TRBJ2-3, the V gene TRBV30; 12 bases align to TRBD2. This CDR3 has 15 amino acids. Germline values: CDR1 GTSNPN, CDR2 SVGIG (reference sequence). Trimming cost V 4 bases and J 5 bases; bases outside gene matches: 7. The DNA of the CDR3 is TGTGCCTGGACCCTAGCGGGAGGGCGGGGAGATACGCAGTATTTT. It translates to CAWTLAGGRGDTQYF.

In this sample, this clone turned up a few times. This sequence joins TRBV30 and TRBJ1-5; D unclear. V lost 2 bases and J 5 bases, leaving 10 bases between the germline ends. CDR1 is GTSNPN and CDR2 is SVGIG in the germline V gene (reference sequence). The CDR3 is 13 amino acids. The CDR3 spells CAWSLRRDQPQHF. The CDR3 DNA reads as TGTGCCTGGAGTTTACGGAGAGATCAGCCCCAGCATTTT.

There are a few counts of this clone. The chain uses TRBV7-9 and TRBJ2-1; TRBD2 aligns across 9 bases. V was pared by 6 bases and J by 6 bases, with 9 bases of the junction left unmatched. The germline V gene has CDR1 SEHNR and CDR2 FQNEAQ (reference sequence). CDR3 length equals 15 residues. Here the CDR3 reads CASSGLASVLNEQFF. CDR3 bases: TGTGCCAGCAGTGGACTAGCGAGCGTCCTCAATGAGCAGTTCTTC. The variable domain in full, with the rest retrieved from reference TRBV7-9 and TRBJ2-1, is DTGVSQNPRHKITKRGQNVTFRCDPISEHNRLYWYRQTLGQGPEFLTYFQNEAQLEKSRLLSDRFSAERPKGSFSTLEIQRTEQGDSAMYLCASSGLASVLNEQFFGPGTRLTVL.

The chain carries TRBV9 and TRBJ2-5, with 10 positions matching TRBD2. This CDR3 region has 17 residues. V lost 0 bases to trimming and J lost 2 bases; unmatched junction nucleotides: 7. Germline V lookup: CDR1 SGDLS, CDR2 YYNGEE. This CDR3 reads CASSVDSAGGLQETQYF. CDR3 in DNA: TGTGCCAGCAGCGTAGACTCAGCGGGGGGGCTTCAAGAGACCCAGTACTTC. Variable domain in full (rest from reference TRBV9 and TRBJ2-5): DSGVTQTPKHLITATGQRVTLRCSPRSGDLSVYWYQQSLDQGLQFLIQYYNGEERAKGNILERFSAQQFPDLHSELNLSSLELGDSALYFCASSVDSAGGLQETQYFGPGTRLLVL.

This rearrangement joins TRBV9 to TRBJ2-2; the D is unclear. Germline CDR1 SGDLS, CDR2 YYNGEE. The CDR3 spans 14 residues. V was pared by 2 bases and J by 5 bases, with 10 bases between. CDR3 sequence reads: CASSVASTTGELFF. The CDR3 DNA follows: TGTGCCAGCAGCGTCGCAAGCACTACCGGGGAGCTGTTTTTT.

This clone appeared a few times. The rearrangement uses TRBV2 and TRBJ2-7; 10 nucleotides match TRBD2. J lost 12 bases, V lost 7 bases, and 6 bases had no gene match. From germline, CDR1 is SNHLY and CDR2 FYNNEI. The CDR3 contains 11 residues. This chain's CDR3 is CASTGTSDMYF. CDR3 coding DNA: TGTGCCAGCACCGGGACTAGCGACATGTACTTC.

V is TRBV11-1 and J is TRBJ2-3; TRBD2 agrees at 7 bases. Germline V gene lookup returns CDR1 SGHAT and CDR2 FQDESV (reference sequence). V gave up 4 bases and J gave up 2 bases; unmatched junction bases: 3. The CDR3 has 14 residues. CDR3 in amino acids: CASSSRLATDTQYF. For the CDR3, the DNA is TGTGCCAGCAGCTCTAGACTAGCCACAGATACGCAGTATTTT. The full variable domain, completed using reference TRBV11-1 and TRBJ2-3, is EAEVAQSPRYKITEKSQAVAFWCDPISGHATLYWYRQILGQGPELLVQFQDESVVDDSQLPKDRFSAERLKGVDSTLKIQPAELGDSAMYLCASSSRLATDTQYFGPGTRLTVL.

In DNA form, the CDR3 reads TGTGCCTGGAGTGTACGACCCAGAGCTCGCTTTGAAGCTTTCTTT. Residues: CAWSVRPRARFEAFF. The V and J genes are TRBV30 and TRBJ1-1; D gene unclear. Looked up from germline, CDR1 is GTSNPN and CDR2 is SVGIG (reference sequence). The CDR3 has 15 amino acids. V shed 0 bases and J shed 7 bases, with 18 bases lying between them.

This clone was seen only a few times. This sequence joins TRBV11-2 and TRBJ2-3, with 8 bases matching TRBD2. CDR3 length equals 16 residues. The germline V gene has CDR1 SGHAT and CDR2 FQNNGV. J lost 0 bases, V lost 3 bases, and 5 bases had no gene match. The CDR3 DNA reads TGTGCCAGCAGCTTTGGTCTAGCGGGTAGCACAGATACGCAGTATTTT. Its protein product is CASSFGLAGSTDTQYF.

The V gene is TRBV29-1, the J gene TRBJ2-2, with TRBD1 matching over 8 bases. CDR1 is SQVTM, CDR2 ANQGSEA, per germline. This CDR3 is built from 13 residues. V shed 6 bases and J 6 bases; nucleotides not matched to a gene: 6. CDR3 in DNA: TGCAGCGTCGGGGCAGGGGGCCCCGGGGAGCTGTTTTTT. Protein sequence: CSVGAGGPGELFF.

This chain links TRBV5-1 with TRBJ2-5; D uncertain. Trimming took 0 bases from V and 7 from J, leaving 16 bases between them. Germline CDR1 and CDR2: SGHRS and YFSETQ. The CDR3 is 15 residues long. CDR3 nucleotides: TGCGCCAGCAGCTTGGCTGGGGTAACCGTTGGGACCCAGTACTTC. Protein: CASSLAGVTVGTQYF.